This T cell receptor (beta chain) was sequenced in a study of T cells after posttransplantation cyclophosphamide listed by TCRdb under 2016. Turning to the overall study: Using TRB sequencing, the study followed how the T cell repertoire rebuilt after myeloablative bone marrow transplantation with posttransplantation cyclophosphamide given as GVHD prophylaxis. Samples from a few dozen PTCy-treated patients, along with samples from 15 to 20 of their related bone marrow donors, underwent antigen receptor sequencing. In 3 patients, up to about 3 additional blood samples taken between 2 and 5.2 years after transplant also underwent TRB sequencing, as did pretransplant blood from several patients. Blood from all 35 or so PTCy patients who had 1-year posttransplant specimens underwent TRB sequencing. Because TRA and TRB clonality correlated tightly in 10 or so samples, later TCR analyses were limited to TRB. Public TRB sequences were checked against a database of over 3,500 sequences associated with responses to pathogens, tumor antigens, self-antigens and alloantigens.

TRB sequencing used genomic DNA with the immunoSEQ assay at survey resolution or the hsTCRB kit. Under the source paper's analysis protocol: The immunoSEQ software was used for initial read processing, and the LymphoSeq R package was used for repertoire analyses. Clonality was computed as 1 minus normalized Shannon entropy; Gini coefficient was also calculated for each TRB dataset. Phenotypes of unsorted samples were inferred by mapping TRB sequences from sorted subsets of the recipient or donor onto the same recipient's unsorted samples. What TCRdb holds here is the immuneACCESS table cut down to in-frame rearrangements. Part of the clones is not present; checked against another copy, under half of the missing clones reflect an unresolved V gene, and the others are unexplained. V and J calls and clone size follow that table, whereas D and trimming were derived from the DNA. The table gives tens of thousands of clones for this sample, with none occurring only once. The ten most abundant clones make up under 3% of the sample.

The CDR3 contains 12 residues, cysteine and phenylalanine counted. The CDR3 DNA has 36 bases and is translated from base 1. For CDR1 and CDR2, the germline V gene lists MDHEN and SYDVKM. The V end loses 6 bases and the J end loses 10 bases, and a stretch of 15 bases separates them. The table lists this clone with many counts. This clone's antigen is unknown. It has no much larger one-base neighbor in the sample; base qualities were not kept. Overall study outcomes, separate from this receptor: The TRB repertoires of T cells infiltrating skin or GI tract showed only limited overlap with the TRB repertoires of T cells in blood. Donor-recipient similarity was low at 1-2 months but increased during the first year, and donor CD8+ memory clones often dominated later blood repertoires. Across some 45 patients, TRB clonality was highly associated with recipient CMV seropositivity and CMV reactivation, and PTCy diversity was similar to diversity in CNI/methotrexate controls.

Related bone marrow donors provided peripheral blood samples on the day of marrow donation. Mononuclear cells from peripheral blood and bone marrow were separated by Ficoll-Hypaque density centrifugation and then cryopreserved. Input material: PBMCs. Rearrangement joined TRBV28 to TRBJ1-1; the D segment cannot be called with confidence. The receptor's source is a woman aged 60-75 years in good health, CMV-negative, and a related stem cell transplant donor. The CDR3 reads CASSRGKSRAFF. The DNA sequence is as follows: TGTGCCAGCAGCCGCGGAAAGTCAAGAGCTTTCTTT.